A single sample is the source of the 19 T cell receptor beta chains below, sequenced in a study of T cells after yellow fever vaccination. A single record per CDR3 protein comes from TCRdb applying MiXCR to the 5' RACE reads. The repertoire holds 500,000 to 550,000 distinct CDR3 sequences, 20% to 25% seen once, with about 16% in the top ten. The sequencing used PBMCs, collected 21 days after the first yellow fever vaccination. These receptors were taken from a man between 18 and 35 years old who received the YFV17D yellow fever vaccine.

The genes are TRBV5-1 and TRBJ2-2, with D possibly matching TRBD1 (6 bases). Trimming left V 1 base short and J 7 bases short, with 20 bases between. The germline CDR1 and CDR2 sequences are SGHRS and YFSETQ. The CDR3 loop spans 17 amino acids. The CDR3 here is CASSLSLRGDAGGELFF. Written as DNA, the CDR3 is TGCGCCAGCAGCTTGAGTCTCAGGGGTGATGCGGGCGGGGAGCTGTTTTTT.

J is TRBJ2-4 and V is TRBV11-2; D tentatively reads TRBD1 or TRBD2 (5 bases each). The CDR3 covers 15 residues. Germline CDR1 is SGHAT and CDR2 is FQNNGV. V was shortened by 5 bases and J by 0 bases, with 11 bases between the two germline ends. CDR3 region: CASSMGPIAKNIQYF. The CDR3 DNA follows: TGTGCCAGCAGCATGGGACCGATAGCCAAAAACATTCAGTACTTC. The full variable domain, rest sourced from reference TRBV11-2 and TRBJ2-4, is EAGVAQSPRYKIIEKRQSVAFWCNPISGHATLYWYQQILGQGPKLLIQFQNNGVVDDSQLPKDRFSAERLKGVDSTLKIQPAKLEDSAVYLCASSMGPIAKNIQYFGAGTRLSVL.

The gene calls are TRBV6-5 and TRBJ2-2; TRBD1 agrees at 8 bases. J gave up 1 base and V 2 bases, and 6 bases lay outside the gene matches. Germline V CDR1 and CDR2: MNHEY, SVGAGI. The CDR3 runs to 17 residues. The CDR3 sequence: CASSYLPGQGNTGELFF. In nucleotides, the CDR3 is TGTGCCAGCAGTTACCTACCAGGACAGGGGAACACCGGGGAGCTGTTTTTT.

This clonotype showed up just a few times. The V gene is TRBV6-1, the J gene TRBJ2-6; possibly TRBD1 for D (6 bases). The germline gives CDR1 MNHNS, CDR2 SASEGT. V was trimmed by 8 bases and J by 0 bases, leaving 14 bases between them. The CDR3 extends over 16 amino acids. CDR3 nucleotides: TGTGCCAGCCGAGGACAGATTCTCTCTGGGGCCAACGTCCTGACTTTC. It encodes CASRGQILSGANVLTF.

There are many counts of this clonotype. The rearrangement links TRBV4-2 to TRBJ2-5; TRBD2 aligns across 9 bases. V dropped 1 base and J dropped 4; count of bases not matched to a gene: 4. Germline V gene sequence: CDR1 LGHNA, CDR2 YNFKEQ. The CDR3 totals 15 residues. The CDR3 reads CASSQGTSEGETQYF. CDR3 bases: TGTGCCAGCAGCCAAGGGACTAGCGAGGGAGAGACCCAGTACTTC.

The chain carries TRBV7-2 and TRBJ2-3; 13 nucleotides match TRBD2. Trimming removed 5 bases from V and 2 bases from J; junction bases left unmatched: 7. This CDR3 region has 17 residues. Germline V gene sequence: CDR1 SGHTA, CDR2 FQGNSA. CDR3 DNA sequence: TGTGCCAGCAGCGGCCGACTAGCGGGGGGAAACACAGATACGCAGTATTTT. Its protein is CASSGRLAGGNTDTQYF. The entire variable domain, with the rest obtained from reference TRBV7-2 and TRBJ2-3, is as follows: GAGVSQSPSNKVTEKGKDVELRCDPISGHTALYWYRQSLGQGLEFLIYFQGNSAPDKSGLPSDRFSAERTGGSVSTLTIQRTQQEDSAVYLCASSGRLAGGNTDTQYFGPGTRLTVL.

The chain employs TRBV12-5 and TRBJ2-2; D gene ambiguous. Looked up from germline, CDR1 is LGHNT and CDR2 is FRNRAP. Trimming took off 1 base at V and 3 bases at J, with 0 bases between the two ends. This CDR3 comprises 12 residues. The CDR3 spells CASGLDTGELFF. CDR3 DNA: TGTGCTAGTGGTTTGGACACCGGGGAGCTGTTTTTT. The whole variable domain, filled in from reference TRBV12-5 and TRBJ2-2, reads DARVTQTPRHKVTEMGQEVTMRCQPILGHNTVFWYRQTMMQGLELLAYFRNRAPLDDSGMPKDRFSAEMPDATLATLKIQPSEPRDSAVYFCASGLDTGELFFGEGSRLTVL.

The V and J genes are TRBV5-4 and TRBJ2-1, with TRBD2 matching 7 bases. Per germline, CDR1 SGHNT and CDR2 YYREEE (reference sequence). The V segment lost 0 bases and the J segment 6 bases; nucleotides outside the gene matches: 6. CDR3 size: 15 residues. CDR3 in DNA: TGTGCCAGCAGCTTGGGGCAGGGAGGGGTCAATGAGCAGTTCTTC. Its translation is CASSLGQGGVNEQFF.

A few counts support this clonotype. The rearrangement joins TRBV12-3 or TRBV12-4 to TRBJ1-2; D is uncertain. This CDR3 is built from 15 residues. V was clipped by 2 bases and J by 6 bases, with 16 bases between them. Here the CDR3 DNA reads TGTGCCAGCAGTTTAAATTCGCTCGGTCCCGATGGCTACACCTTC. It encodes CASSLNSLGPDGYTF.

Many counts were recorded for this clonotype. The chain combines TRBV5-1 with TRBJ1-5; 9 bases are shared with TRBD1. The CDR3 loop spans 14 amino acids. The V gene's germline CDR1 is SGHRS and CDR2 YFSETQ. V lost 4 bases to trimming and J lost 4 bases; unmatched junction nucleotides: 3. CDR3 sequence: CASSPGTGNQPQHF. CDR3 DNA: TGCGCCAGCAGCCCCGGGACAGGGAATCAGCCCCAGCATTTT.

The chain uses TRBV7-2 and TRBJ2-3; 8 bases line up with TRBD2. The CDR3 consists of 15 residues. V lost 1 base, J lost 2 bases, and 2 bases stayed unmatched. Germline values: CDR1 SGHTA, CDR2 FQGNSA. CDR3 coding DNA: TGTGCCAGCAGCTTAGTCGGGGGGGTCACAGATACGCAGTATTTT. The encoded protein is CASSLVGGVTDTQYF.

The chain combines TRBV29-1 with TRBJ2-1; 7 bases line up with TRBD2. CDR3 length: 15 amino acids. The junction had 10 bases not matched to a gene; V was cut back by 3 bases and J by 5 bases. Germline lookup yields CDR1 SQVTM and CDR2 ANQGSEA. CDR3 coding DNA: TGCAGCGTTGAGAAGGGTAGCGGGTTCGACAATGAGCAGTTCTTC. This gives the protein CSVEKGSGFDNEQFF.

This clonotype was observed a handful of times. V gene TRBV29-1 combines with J gene TRBJ2-7; weak D call: TRBD2 (5 bases). V was shortened by 7 bases and J by 2 bases, with 15 bases between the two germline ends. Germline CDR1 SQVTM, CDR2 ANQGSEA. The CDR3 consists of 13 residues. This CDR3 is CSAGSDGAYEQYF. In DNA form, the CDR3 reads TGCAGCGCCGGATCGGACGGGGCCTACGAGCAGTACTTC.

The rearrangement joins TRBV12-3 or TRBV12-4 to TRBJ2-1, with TRBD2 matching over 11 bases. Losses at the gene ends were 6 bases for V and 6 bases for J; bases not matched to a gene: 7. There are 15 residues in the CDR3. CDR3: CASSTSGGRGNEQFF. The CDR3 DNA is TGTGCCAGCAGCACTAGCGGGGGTCGGGGCAATGAGCAGTTCTTC.

This chain joins TRBV19 and TRBJ2-5; D remains unclear. There are 13 residues in the CDR3. The germline V and J ends were trimmed by 9 bases and 0 bases, with 11 bases remaining between them. CDR1 and CDR2 from the germline V gene are LNHDA and SQIVND (reference sequence). The CDR3 sequence: CASLSWDQETQYF. CDR3 nucleotides: TGTGCCAGCCTAAGTTGGGACCAAGAGACCCAGTACTTC.

The gene calls are TRBV28 and TRBJ2-7; D gene uncertain. Germline lookup yields CDR1 MDHEN and CDR2 SYDVKM. V was pared by 3 bases and J by 6 bases, with 15 bases between. This CDR3 region has 14 residues. CDR3 nucleotides: TGTGCCAGCAGTTTCGGTCCTTTGACGCGCGAGCAGTACGTC. Protein: CASSFGPLTREQYV.

This clonotype turned up a few times. The V gene is TRBV11-2, the J gene TRBJ2-7; TRBD1 is a possible D gene (5 bases). Trimming shortened V by 1 base and J by 7 bases, and 14 bases separated the two germline ends. The CDR3 has 14 residues. Per the germline V gene, CDR1 is SGHAT and CDR2 is FQNNGV. The CDR3 is CASSLAQGMGEQYF. The CDR3 region has the DNA TGTGCCAGCAGCTTAGCCCAGGGTATGGGGGAGCAGTACTTC.

V usage is TRBV7-9 and J usage is TRBJ1-4; D remains ambiguous. The ends were cut back, 2 bases at V and 2 bases at J, with 6 bases in the middle. The CDR3 has 14 amino acids. Germline values: CDR1 SEHNR, CDR2 FQNEAQ (reference sequence). CDR3 nucleotides: TGTGCCAGCAGCTTAATGAGTACTAATGAAAAACTGTTTTTT. Amino acids: CASSLMSTNEKLFF.

This clonotype was seen a handful of times. CDR3: CSAKDGFGKNIQYF. The CDR3 nucleotides are TGCAGTGCCAAAGACGGGTTCGGCAAAAACATTCAGTACTTC. The V and J genes are TRBV20-1 and TRBJ2-4; D uncertain. The CDR3 loop spans 14 amino acids. Germline V gives CDR1 DFQATT, CDR2 SNEGSKA (reference sequence). V was cut by 6 bases and J by 3 bases, with 15 bases left in between.